This TCR beta chain originates from a study of beta chain features in type 1 diabetes. Findings and limits, study-wide: Within patients, naive, central memory and Treg TCRB repertoires seemed more similar than within healthy donors. More deletions and fewer insertions at VDJ junctions were seen in type 1 diabetes patients. Whether TCRB rearrangement is influenced by HLA type was left unresolved in this analysis.

Note on this clone: Its antigen is not identified.

The sequenced template was cDNA made from the entire isolated RNA. Sequencing was performed with immunoSEQ multiplex PCR; in TCRdb, only in-frame clones are kept and a portion is missing. The data show 350,000 to 450,000 clones, about 15% seen once. Germline V lookup: CDR1 MNHEY, CDR2 SMNVEV (reference sequence). The CDR3 extends over 18 amino acids. Trimming at V came to 6 bases and at J to 0 bases, leaving 13 bases not matched to a gene. Sequences were obtained from naive CD4+ T cells from blood. The chain links TRBV27 to TRBJ2-4; 8 bases map to TRBD1. This sequence was found in a woman aged 18-29 years in good health. CDR3 sequence reads: CASSAGTGAPLAKNIQYF. The CDR3 region has the DNA TGTGCCAGCAGCGCCGGGACAGGAGCCCCACTAGCCAAAAACATTCAGTACTTC.